The 21 T cell receptor beta chains below were found in one sample sequenced in a study of shared clonotypes between healthy human individuals. Profiling relied on immunoSEQ multiplex PCR, and the TCRdb table lists in-frame clones only, not all of them. The table records roughly 2.5 million clones, roughly nine tenths of them present only once. The specimen sequenced was naive CD4+ T cells sorted from blood. Regarding subset: CD45RA+ positively selected. These receptors were collected from a man in his late teens or twenties in good health.

The V gene is TRBV6-5, the J gene TRBJ1-2; 7 bases line up with TRBD1. The J segment lost 2 bases and the V segment lost 7 bases, leaving 7 bases of the junction unmatched. This CDR3 has 14 residues. The V gene's germline CDR1 is MNHEY and CDR2 SVGAGI. As DNA, the CDR3 is TGTGCCAGCACCAGACAGGGCGGCAACTATGGCTACACCTTC. Translation gives CASTRQGGNYGYTF.

The V gene is TRBV14, the J gene TRBJ2-1, with 11 bases matching TRBD1. This CDR3 comprises 17 residues. The V segment lost 4 bases and the J segment 0 bases; nucleotides outside the gene matches: 5. CDR1 and CDR2 (germline): SGHDN, FVKESK. CDR3 loop: CASSPWDRGSSYNEQFF. The CDR3 bases are TGTGCCAGCAGCCCGTGGGACAGGGGGTCCTCCTACAATGAGCAGTTCTTC.

The chain carries TRBV7-2 and TRBJ1-2; 7 bases align to TRBD1. Per the germline V gene, CDR1 is SGHTA and CDR2 is FQGNSA. The CDR3 has 15 amino acids. V dropped 0 bases and J dropped 3; count of bases not matched to a gene: 4. In nucleotides, the CDR3 is TGTGCCAGCAGCTTAGCACCAGGGGGGGACTATGGCTACACCTTC. Encoded protein: CASSLAPGGDYGYTF.

This sequence joins TRBV11-2 and TRBJ2-5; no definite D call. CDR3 length: 12 residues. Germline CDR1 SGHAT, CDR2 FQNNGV. The V end was cut by 4 bases, the J end by 11 bases, with 14 bases between. Written as DNA, the CDR3 is TGTGCCAGCAGCTCAAGGGTAGGCGCGCAGTACTTC. Translated, it gives CASSSRVGAQYF.

The rearrangement links TRBV5-1 to TRBJ2-3; 13 nucleotides line up with TRBD2. Germline values: CDR1 SGHRS, CDR2 YFSETQ. With 0 bases clipped from V and 5 bases from J, the junction kept 6 bases outside the gene matches. CDR3 length: 17 amino acids. The CDR3 is CASSLGLAGGLRDTQYF. In DNA, the CDR3 is TGCGCCAGCAGCTTGGGACTAGCGGGAGGATTGAGAGATACGCAGTATTTT.

V gene TRBV19 combines with J gene TRBJ2-2; 10 nucleotides line up with TRBD1. Germline V gene data show CDR1 as LNHDA and CDR2 as SQIVND (reference sequence). The CDR3 has 16 residues. After removal of 3 bases from V and 2 bases from J, the junction contained 3 bases not matched to a gene. CDR3 DNA: TGTGCCAGTAGTATCCGGACAGGGGGAAACACCGGGGAGCTGTTTTTT. Residues: CASSIRTGGNTGELFF.

V gene TRBV7-2 combines with J gene TRBJ2-5; 12 bases are a match to TRBD2. CDR3 length: 16 amino acids. V gave up 5 bases and J gave up 3 bases; unmatched junction bases: 7. The V gene's germline CDR1 is SGHTA and CDR2 FQGNSA. The chain's CDR3 is CASSAQTSGGKETQYF. Written as DNA, the CDR3 is TGTGCCAGCAGCGCCCAGACTAGCGGGGGCAAAGAGACCCAGTACTTC.

This chain links TRBV18 with TRBJ2-6, with no clear D. The CDR3 runs 17 residues. The V end lost 1 base, the J end lost 1 base, and 11 bases lay between the germline ends. Germline assignment: CDR1 KGHSH and CDR2 LQKENI. The CDR3 DNA reads TGTGCCAGCTCACCACTTATGCAGGCGTCTGGGGCCAACGTCCTGACTTTC. It translates to CASSPLMQASGANVLTF.

The rearrangement links TRBV11-2 to TRBJ2-5; 7 bases line up with TRBD1. The J segment lost 4 bases and the V segment lost 5 bases, leaving 7 bases of the junction unmatched. The CDR3 is 14 amino acids. Germline CDR1 reads SGHAT; CDR2 reads FQNNGV. CDR3 in DNA: TGTGCCAGCAGCATAAACAGGGGCGGAGAGACCCAGTACTTC. This translates into CASSINRGGETQYF.

This rearrangement joins TRBV27 to TRBJ1-2, with D unclear. This CDR3 comprises 12 residues. V lost 8 bases and J 7 bases, leaving 14 bases between the germline ends. Per the germline V gene, CDR1 is MNHEY and CDR2 is SMNVEV (reference sequence). In DNA form, the CDR3 reads TGTGCCAGCGTAAGCCCAAGGTCTGGCTACACCTTC. It yields the protein CASVSPRSGYTF.

The chain uses TRBV28 and TRBJ1-5; TRBD1 matches at 10 bases. The CDR3 extends over 15 amino acids. Germline V gives CDR1 MDHEN, CDR2 SYDVKM. Unmatched junction bases numbered 7, after V lost 4 bases and J lost 7 bases. The CDR3 sequence is CASSSFDRGHQPQHF. Here the CDR3 DNA reads TGTGCCAGCAGTTCCTTTGACAGGGGGCACCAGCCCCAGCATTTT. Full variable domain (rest looked up from reference TRBV28 and TRBJ1-5): DVKVTQSSRYLVKRTGEKVFLECVQDMDHENMFWYRQDPGLGLRLIYFSYDVKMKEKGDIPEGYSVSREKKERFSLILESASTNQTSMYLCASSSFDRGHQPQHFGDGTRLSIL.

The chain is built from TRBV6-1 and TRBJ2-1, with D possibly matching TRBD1 (6 bases). The CDR3 is 12 residues long. Germline V lookup: CDR1 MNHNS, CDR2 SASEGT. Trimming removed 3 bases from V and 12 bases from J, with 12 bases in between. This chain's CDR3 is CASSEGKQGQFF. In nucleotides, the CDR3 is TGTGCCAGCAGTGAGGGGAAACAGGGGCAGTTCTTC.

The genes are TRBV6-5 and TRBJ1-4; D may be TRBD1 (5 bases). CDR1 is MNHEY, CDR2 SVGAGI, per germline. Trimming removed 0 bases from V and 7 bases from J, with 12 bases in between. The CDR3 is 15 amino acids. CDR3 protein: CASSYSGGTLEKLFF. Written as DNA, the CDR3 is TGTGCCAGCAGTTACTCAGGTGGGACGCTTGAAAAACTGTTTTTT.

This chain uses TRBV29-1 with TRBJ2-1; the D gene is possibly TRBD1 (6 bases). CDR3 size: 13 residues. Trimming took off 6 bases at V and 0 bases at J, with 9 bases between the two ends. CDR1 and CDR2 from the germline V gene are SQVTM and ANQGSEA. This CDR3 is CSVQGSSYNEQFF. The DNA of the CDR3 is TGCAGCGTCCAGGGGAGCTCCTACAATGAGCAGTTCTTC.

As for this clone: The same CDR3 can be traced to other DNA sequences in this sample. The rearrangement joins TRBV2 to TRBJ2-7; TRBD2 matches 14 bases. CDR3 length equals 15 residues. V lost 6 bases and J lost 1; bases outside the gene matches: 2. The germline CDR1 and CDR2 sequences are SNHLY and FYNNEI. The CDR3, as DNA: TGTGCCAGCAGACGGACTAGCGGGGGGTCCTACGAGCAGTACTTC. Its protein product is CASRRTSGGSYEQYF.

Concerning this clone: Within the sample, other DNA sequences also encode this same CDR3. The V and J genes are TRBV7-6 and TRBJ2-1; D is unresolved. Germline V lookup: CDR1 SGHVS, CDR2 FNYEAQ. V was clipped by 4 bases and J by 7 bases, with 5 bases between them. The CDR3 covers 11 residues. CDR3 in amino acids: CASSSNNEQFF. As DNA, the CDR3 is TGTGCCAGCAGCTCGAATAATGAGCAGTTCTTC.

V usage is TRBV13 and J usage is TRBJ2-1, with 7 bases lining up with TRBD2. V lost 5 bases, J lost 4 bases, and 5 bases stayed unmatched. Looked up from germline, CDR1 is PRHDT and CDR2 is FYEKMQ (reference sequence). This CDR3 has 14 residues. Written as DNA, the CDR3 is TGTGCCAGCAGCGCCGGGACTAAGTACAATGAGCAGTTCTTC. This codes for CASSAGTKYNEQFF.

On this clone itself: The sample has other DNA sequences that encode this CDR3 too. V and J are TRBV7-9 and TRBJ1-2, with a tentative D call TRBD1 (6 bases). Germline V gene data show CDR1 as SEHNR and CDR2 as FQNEAQ (reference sequence). The CDR3 totals 12 residues. Between the trimmed V and J ends, which lost 2 bases and 5 bases, there was a span of 6 bases. The CDR3 nucleotides read TGTGCCAGCAGCTTACAGGGGTATGGCTACACCTTC. As protein: CASSLQGYGYTF.

The chain has TRBV5-1 and TRBJ1-2, with 8 nucleotides matching TRBD1. The germline V gene encodes CDR1 SGHRS and CDR2 YFSETQ. The CDR3 sequence is 15 residues long. The junction had 9 bases not matched to a gene; V was cut back by 2 bases and J by 6 bases. This chain's CDR3 is CASSFTDGQGDGYTF. CDR3 nucleotides: TGCGCCAGCAGCTTCACGGACGGACAGGGTGATGGCTACACCTTC.

The rearrangement joins TRBV19 to TRBJ2-6; D tentatively fits TRBD1 or TRBD2 (6 bases each). The CDR3 sequence is 15 residues long. V dropped 8 bases and J dropped 2 bases, with 13 bases sitting between them. Germline V CDR1 and CDR2: LNHDA, SQIVND (reference sequence). The DNA for the CDR3 is TGTGCCAGTCATGACGGGGGCACTGGGGCCAACGTCCTGACTTTC. It is translated as CASHDGGTGANVLTF.

The rearrangement links TRBV4-3 to TRBJ1-4; TRBD1 is a possible D gene (5 bases). Trimming shortened V by 0 bases and J by 4 bases, and 9 bases separated the two germline ends. CDR3 size: 15 residues. CDR1 is LGHNA and CDR2 is YSLEER in the germline V gene. The CDR3 reads CASSQEPDINEKLFF. As DNA, the CDR3 is TGCGCCAGCAGCCAAGAGCCGGACATTAATGAAAAACTGTTTTTT.